Shown below are 16 T cell receptor beta chains from a single sample sequenced in a study of T cell repertoires in cytomegalovirus infection. Each CDR3 protein is one row after TCRdb ran MiXCR on the reads. The sample has roughly 720,000 distinct CDR3 sequences, 35% to 45% seen once. The sample consisted of PBMCs. The source is a human donor in good health (CMV status not recorded). Some clones in this sample may be carry-over from other donors' samples.

This clonotype was seen a handful of times. The chain is built from TRBV2 and TRBJ2-5; the D gene is possibly TRBD1 (5 bases). Trimming removed 10 bases from V and 3 bases from J, with 12 bases in between. This CDR3 is 12 amino acids long. Germline values: CDR1 SNHLY, CDR2 FYNNEI. The CDR3 sequence is CAIGQPEETQYF. The CDR3 DNA reads TGTGCCATTGGACAACCTGAAGAGACCCAGTACTTC.

The V gene is TRBV7-2, the J gene TRBJ1-3; perhaps TRBD1 as D (5 bases). Trimming shortened V by 5 bases and J by 2 bases, and 13 bases separated the two germline ends. Germline lookup yields CDR1 SGHTA and CDR2 FQGNSA. The CDR3 spans 15 residues. This CDR3 is CASSQGTGAGNTIYF. The CDR3 DNA sequence: TGTGCCAGCAGCCAAGGGACGGGGGCTGGAAACACCATATATTTT.

This clonotype was picked up a small number of times. The chain links TRBV19 to TRBJ2-7, with D perhaps TRBD1 or TRBD2 (7 bases each). V lost 5 bases, J lost 3 bases, and 20 bases lay in between. The CDR3 is 16 residues long. The V gene's germline CDR1 is LNHDA and CDR2 SQIVND (reference sequence). CDR3 protein: CASSPVSGTVNYEQYF. The CDR3 nucleotides are TGTGCCAGTAGTCCCGTCAGCGGGACAGTAAACTACGAGCAGTACTTC.

This clonotype was counted only a few times. This chain connects TRBV19 to TRBJ2-1; D is possibly TRBD1 or TRBD2 (5 bases each). Trimming took off 0 bases at V and 1 base at J, with 13 bases between the two ends. The CDR3 is 17 amino acids. Germline CDR1 is LNHDA and CDR2 is SQIVND (reference sequence). In DNA, the CDR3 is TGTGCCAGTAGTATAGATATTTGGGACGAGTCCTACAATGAGCAGTTCTTC. This translates into CASSIDIWDESYNEQFF.

This clonotype appeared many times. J is TRBJ1-3 and V is TRBV7-6; D is undetermined. There are 13 residues in the CDR3. The V gene lost 6 bases and the J gene lost 0 bases, with 6 bases spanning the gap. The germline gives CDR1 SGHVS, CDR2 FNYEAQ. CDR3 loop: CASRGYSGNTIYF. Here the CDR3 DNA reads TGTGCCAGCAGAGGTTACTCTGGAAACACCATATATTTT.

Comments on this clonotype: The final CDR3 position lacks the conserved phenylalanine or tryptophan, pointing to a likely read error. V gene TRBV15 combines with J gene TRBJ2-7; 7 bases line up with TRBD1. The trim removed 9 bases at V and 6 bases at J, leaving 8 bases unmatched. This CDR3 is built from 12 residues. Germline assignment: CDR1 LNHNV and CDR2 YYDKDF (reference sequence). CDR3 nucleotide sequence: TGTGCCACAAGTGACAGGGAGCGCGAGCAGTACTTA. Translating gives CATSDREREQYL.

This clonotype was seen at least ten times. The V call is TRBV7-9, the J call TRBJ1-5, with D tentatively TRBD1 (6 bases). V lost 5 bases and J lost 7, with 15 bases in between. The V gene's germline CDR1 is SEHNR and CDR2 FQNEAQ (reference sequence). The CDR3 length is 14 residues. The CDR3 loop reads CASSPSPGDQPQHF. For the CDR3, the DNA is TGTGCCAGCAGCCCTAGTCCAGGGGACCAGCCCCAGCATTTT.

The chain couples TRBV7-6 to TRBJ1-2; a possible D gene is TRBD1 (6 bases). Germline V lookup: CDR1 SGHVS, CDR2 FNYEAQ. V lost 3 bases, J lost 8 bases, and 16 bases lay in between. This CDR3 is 14 amino acids long. The CDR3 is CASSFVGGPWGYTF. The CDR3 DNA reads TGTGCCAGCAGCTTCGTGGGGGGGCCTTGGGGCTACACCTTC.

The chain joins TRBV29-1 to TRBJ2-2; no definite D call. V gave up 6 bases and J gave up 5 bases, with 10 bases separating them. Germline-derived CDR1 and CDR2 are SQVTM and ANQGSEA. CDR3 length: 12 residues. The CDR3 nucleotides read TGCAGCGTCTATAGTTTAACCGGGGAGCTGTTTTTT. Translating gives CSVYSLTGELFF.

CDR3 sequence reads: CAIIIAVASETQYF. The CDR3, as DNA: TGTGCCATTATTATCGCTGTCGCCTCGGAGACCCAGTACTTC. V gene TRBV19 combines with J gene TRBJ2-5; D unresolved. Germline V gene lookup returns CDR1 LNHDA and CDR2 SQIVND (reference sequence). This CDR3 comprises 14 residues. Trimming shortened V by 10 bases and J by 5 bases, and 20 bases separated the two germline ends.

This clonotype was observed a handful of times. V is TRBV7-6 and J is TRBJ2-5; 7 nucleotides line up with TRBD1. After removal of 1 base from V and 2 bases from J, the junction contained 7 bases not matched to a gene. This CDR3 region has 16 residues. Germline CDR1 is SGHVS and CDR2 is FNYEAQ. CDR3 amino acids: CASSLETGSFQETQYF. The CDR3 DNA reads TGTGCCAGCAGCTTAGAGACAGGGTCTTTTCAAGAGACCCAGTACTTC.

The chain joins TRBV12-3 or TRBV12-4 to TRBJ2-2, with D maybe TRBD2 (5 bases). Trimming shortened V by 5 bases and J by 3 bases, and 7 bases separated the two germline ends. The CDR3 has 13 residues. The CDR3 protein is CASSRLYTGELFF. In DNA form, the CDR3 reads TGTGCCAGCAGTCGACTATACACCGGGGAGCTGTTTTTT.

This clonotype has at least ten counts. The V call is TRBV7-2, the J call TRBJ2-7; D perhaps matches TRBD2 (6 bases). The CDR3 spans 14 residues. Germline V gene data show CDR1 as SGHTA and CDR2 as FQGNSA. V lost 5 bases and J 5 bases, leaving 16 bases between the germline ends. CDR3: CASSPRDWGDEQYF. CDR3 bases: TGTGCCAGCAGCCCCCGGGACTGGGGAGACGAGCAGTACTTC. Combining the CDR3 with reference TRBV7-2 and TRBJ2-7 gives the whole variable domain GAGVSQSPSNKVTEKGKDVELRCDPISGHTALYWYRQSLGQGLEFLIYFQGNSAPDKSGLPSDRFSAERTGGSVSTLTIQRTQQEDSAVYLCASSPRDWGDEQYFGPGTRLTVT.

This chain links TRBV5-6 with TRBJ2-1; possible D gene TRBD2, 5 bases. From germline, CDR1 is SGHDT and CDR2 YYEEEE. The CDR3 covers 19 residues. Between the trimmed V and J ends, which lost 4 bases and 0 bases, there was a span of 23 bases. The CDR3 is CASSRSGVGGTYSYNEQFF. CDR3 coding DNA: TGTGCCAGCAGCCGATCCGGGGTCGGAGGAACCTACTCCTACAATGAGCAGTTCTTC. The complete variable domain, with remaining parts taken from reference TRBV5-6 and TRBJ2-1, reads DAGVTQSPTHLIKTRGQQVTLRCSPKSGHDTVSWYQQALGQGPQFIFQYYEEEERQRGNFPDRFSGHQFPNYSSELNVNALLLGDSALYLCASSRSGVGGTYSYNEQFFGPGTRLTVL.

This chain links TRBV19 with TRBJ1-1; no reliable D call. The CDR3 has 14 amino acids. Germline lookup yields CDR1 LNHDA and CDR2 SQIVND (reference sequence). Trimming removed 1 base at V and 6 bases at J, with 12 bases between. CDR3 sequence reads: CASSIAAPLPEAFF. Written as DNA, the CDR3 is TGTGCCAGTAGTATAGCCGCGCCCCTCCCTGAAGCTTTCTTT.

This clonotype was picked up a small number of times. The chain combines TRBV7-9 with TRBJ2-7; D uncertain. The germline CDR1 and CDR2 sequences are SEHNR and FQNEAQ (reference sequence). The CDR3 runs to 14 residues. V was trimmed by 2 bases and J by 2 bases, leaving 10 bases between them. CDR3 protein: CASSLMSETYEQYF. The DNA for the CDR3 is TGTGCCAGCAGCTTAATGTCAGAGACCTACGAGCAGTACTTC. The variable domain in full, completed from reference TRBV7-9 and TRBJ2-7, reads DTGVSQNPRHKITKRGQNVTFRCDPISEHNRLYWYRQTLGQGPEFLTYFQNEAQLEKSRLLSDRFSAERPKGSFSTLEIQRTEQGDSAMYLCASSLMSETYEQYFGPGTRLTVT.